This T cell receptor (beta chain) was retrieved from a study of T cell responses to AZD1222 COVID-19 vaccine. Notes on the study in general: Only after the peak T cell response were repertoires sampled.

Assay used: immunoSEQ multiplex PCR; TCRdb lists only in-frame clones, some missing. This sample has 150,000 or so clones, with 92% found just once. The CDR3 loop spans 12 amino acids. V lost 2 bases to trimming and J lost 4 bases, with 5 bases between them. With regard to this clone: Its antigen is undetermined.

The sequence derives from an adult who received the AZD1222 COVID-19 vaccine. Sequenced here: peripheral blood, sampled 28 days after the second AZD1222 dose. The genes are TRBV12-3 or TRBV12-4 and TRBJ1-1; D unclear. CDR3 loop: CASSLPSTEAFF. The CDR3 DNA is TGTGCCAGCAGTTTACCCAGCACTGAAGCTTTCTTT.